The rows below give T cell receptor beta chains drawn from one sample of a study of blood T cell repertoires in COVID-19. Measured with immunoSEQ multiplex PCR; TCRdb has only the in-frame clones, and not every one. The table shows under 450,000 clones, with about four fifths occurring only once. The sequenced sample consisted of PBMCs or T cells enriched from blood (not recorded which). The receptors were gathered from a woman between 50 and 59 years old who had recovered from COVID-19. Each CDR3 is given with its conserved first and last residue. A D gene is named only where the DNA matches it firmly. Size is omitted from some rows. Given values are once, few, many or a class for expanded clones.

NA	TRBV25-1	NA	TRBJ1-3	CASSPPNPQGWDTIYF	TGTGCCAGCAGTCCTCCTAACCCCCAGGGATGGGACACCATATATTTT
NA	TRBV12-5	TRBD1	TRBJ1-2	CASGEDRGYYGYTF	TGTGCTAGTGGCGAGGACAGGGGCTACTATGGCTACACCTTC
NA	TRBV27	TRBD1	TRBJ1-4	CASSSVGPGGNEKLFF	TGTGCCAGCAGTTCGGTAGGGCCAGGGGGAAATGAAAAACTGTTTTTT
NA	TRBV7-9	NA	TRBJ2-1	CASSPLDEQFF	TGTGCCAGCAGCCCGTTAGATGAGCAGTTCTTC
NA	TRBV27	NA	TRBJ2-2	CASQTGAYTGELFF	TGTGCCAGCCAGACAGGAGCGTACACCGGGGAGCTGTTTTTT
NA	TRBV9	TRBD1	TRBJ1-6	CASSVGVGTGTGSPLHF	TGTGCCAGCAGCGTCGGGGTTGGGACAGGGACCGGATCACCCCTCCACTTT
NA	TRBV6-2/TRBV6-3	TRBD1	TRBJ2-1	CASSYTGQGLSQFF	TGTGCCAGCAGTTACACCGGACAGGGACTTTCCCAGTTCTTC
NA	TRBV20-1	NA	TRBJ2-7	CSASSGSGSGNPYEQYF	TGCAGTGCTAGTAGTGGGAGTGGATCCGGGAATCCCTACGAGCAGTACTTC
NA	TRBV7-9	NA	TRBJ1-5	CASSQAGRGQPQHF	TGTGCCAGCAGCCAGGCGGGCCGGGGACAGCCCCAGCATTTT
once	TRBV4-2	TRBD2	TRBJ2-5	CASSQEGLAAEETQYF	TGTGCCAGCAGCCAAGAGGGACTAGCGGCAGAAGAGACCCAGTACTTC
NA	TRBV19	TRBD1	TRBJ1-6	CASTEGAVNNSPLHF	TGTGCCAGTACGGAGGGGGCTGTCAATAATTCACCCCTCCACTTT
few	TRBV5-4	TRBD1	TRBJ2-1	CASSSGQGAQNEQFF	TGTGCCAGCAGCAGTGGACAGGGGGCCCAGAATGAGCAGTTCTTC
few	TRBV30	TRBD1	TRBJ2-7	CAWSVLFGTGLTYEQYF	TGTGCCTGGAGTGTACTTTTCGGGACAGGCCTTACCTACGAGCAGTACTTC
NA	TRBV29-1	NA	TRBJ2-7	CSVDGGYEQYF	TGCAGCGTTGACGGAGGCTACGAGCAGTACTTC
NA	TRBV7-2	NA	TRBJ1-2	CASSLGGKSLGYGYTF	TGTGCCAGCAGCTTAGGGGGCAAGTCCCTGGGCTATGGCTACACCTTC
NA	TRBV5-1	TRBD2	TRBJ2-7	CASSPGAGGPYEQYF	TGCGCCAGCAGCCCCGGCGCGGGAGGGCCTTACGAGCAGTACTTC
NA	TRBV25-1	TRBD2	TRBJ2-5	CASRTGTSGKETQYF	TGTGCCAGCAGGACCGGGACTAGCGGGAAAGAGACCCAGTACTTC
NA	TRBV5-8	TRBD2	TRBJ2-3	CASSLGLREGRTDTQYF	TGTGCCAGCAGCTTGGGGCTGCGGGAGGGCCGAACAGATACGCAGTATTTT
few	TRBV30	TRBD1	TRBJ1-2	CAWSLGTGEGYTF	TGTGCCTGGAGTCTGGGGACAGGGGAAGGCTACACCTTC
NA	TRBV15	NA	TRBJ1-1	CATSRAAGRNTEAFF	TGTGCCACCAGCAGAGCCGCAGGCCGGAACACTGAAGCTTTCTTT
NA	TRBV4-3	NA	TRBJ2-3	CASSQDVTGYTDTQYF	TGCGCCAGCAGCCAAGACGTCACAGGGTACACAGATACGCAGTATTTT
NA	TRBV30	TRBD2	TRBJ2-3	CAWSGLAGVSADTQYF	TGTGCCTGGAGTGGACTAGCGGGAGTATCAGCAGATACGCAGTATTTT